This T cell receptor (beta chain) was documented in a study of cytomegalovirus exposure and HLA in healthy donors. The wider study: An early data release held 70 million to 90 million unique TCRs from HLA-typed donors.

The junction had 3 bases not matched to a gene; V was cut back by 2 bases and J by 7 bases. This CDR3 region has 14 residues. Germline values: CDR1 MNHNS, CDR2 SASEGT. Primers: 60 Vbeta forward and 13 Jbeta reverse. Repertoires were generated with immunoSEQ multiplex PCR, while TCRdb's copy carries only in-frame clones and drops some. The sample contains some 180,000 clones, less than 90% of which appear only once. Study outcomes and limitations: In vitro data verified a few CMV-associated chains as specific for CMV antigens. The only immune exposure information that was available was CMV serostatus.

With respect to this clone: Antigen unknown.

Sequencing input: PBMCs. This TCR derives from a girl under three years old in good health and CMV-seronegative. V and J are TRBV6-1 and TRBJ2-1; 9 bases match TRBD2. CDR3 in DNA: TGTGCCAGCAGTGAATGGAGCGGGAGGAATGAGCAGTTCTTC. Protein sequence: CASSEWSGRNEQFF.